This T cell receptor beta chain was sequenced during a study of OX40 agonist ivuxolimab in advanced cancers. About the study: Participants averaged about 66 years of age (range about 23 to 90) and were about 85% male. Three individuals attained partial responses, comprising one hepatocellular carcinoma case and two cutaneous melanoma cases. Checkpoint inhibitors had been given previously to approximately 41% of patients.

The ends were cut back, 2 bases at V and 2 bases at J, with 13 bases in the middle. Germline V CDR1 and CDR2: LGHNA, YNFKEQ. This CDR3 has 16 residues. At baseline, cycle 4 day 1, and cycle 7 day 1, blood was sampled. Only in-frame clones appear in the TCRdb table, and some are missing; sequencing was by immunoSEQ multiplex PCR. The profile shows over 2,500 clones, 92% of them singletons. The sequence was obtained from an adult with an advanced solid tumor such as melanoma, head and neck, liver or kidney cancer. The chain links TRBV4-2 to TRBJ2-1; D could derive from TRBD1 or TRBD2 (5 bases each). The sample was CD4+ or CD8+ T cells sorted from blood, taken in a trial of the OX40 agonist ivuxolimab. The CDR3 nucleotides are TGTGCCAGCAGCCAATTGAGAGGGGAGCCCTACAATGAGCAGTTCTTC. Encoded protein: CASSQLRGEPYNEQFF.